This TCR beta chain was identified during a study of siplizumab effects on memory and regulatory T cells. Study observations and caveats: The naive T cell population seemed more diverse than memory cells and seemed a major contributor to the alloresponse. Treg-derived clones made up an average of roughly 70% of mappable alloreactive CD4+ clones with siplizumab and 26.9% in controls. The suppressive capacity of proliferating Tregs from siplizumab cultures remained unconfirmed.

Each sample contributed around 1.1 x 10^5 TCR templates to the assay. Method: immunoSEQ multiplex PCR; TCRdb's copy keeps in-frame clones and lacks some. In the table there are approximately 100,000 clones, about nine tenths of which are singletons. On this clone itself: The antigen is undetermined.

There are 15 residues in the CDR3. Trimming took off 2 bases at V and 6 bases at J, with 15 bases between the two ends. Looked up from germline, CDR1 is MGHRA and CDR2 is YSYEKL. The chain couples TRBV4-1 to TRBJ2-3; D remains unclear. Specimen: CD4+ T cells sorted from blood. This receptor was taken from a human donor in good health. Some clones in this sample may be carry-over from other donors' samples. The CDR3 protein is CASSQIGHGTDTQYF. CDR3 sequence (DNA): TGCGCCAGCAGCCAAATAGGTCACGGTACGGATACGCAGTATTTT.